This T cell receptor beta chain was obtained from a study of a mutant IDH1 vaccine in newly diagnosed glioma. Assay used: immunoSEQ multiplex PCR; TCRdb lists only in-frame clones, some missing. The sample consists of about 48,000 clones, 60% to 85% of them appearing once. On this clone itself: What it binds is not known.

From germline, CDR1 is SNHLY and CDR2 FYNNEI. V was pared by 5 bases and J by 3 bases, with 14 bases between. CDR3 length equals 15 residues. The time point: week 35, safety follow-up. In the vaccine, a single dose held 300 ug of the mutant IDH1 20-mer peptide, along with topical imiquimod. Tumors from donors were new WHO grade 3 or 4 IDH1-mutant astrocytomas with ATRX loss. The study, taken as a whole, reports: Apparently, pseudoprogression bore no relation to changes among the top peripheral T cell clonotypes.

The starting material was PBMCs, obtained from a glioma patient whose treatment included an IDH1 peptide vaccine. This receptor was obtained from a man in his forties or fifties with glioma. This rearrangement joins TRBV2 to TRBJ1-3; D is undetermined. In nucleotides, the CDR3 is TGTGCCAGCAGTCCCCCGGTAGCGGGTGGAAACACCATATATTTT. The encoded protein is CASSPPVAGGNTIYF.